This is a list of T cell receptor beta chains from one sample in a study of metastatic and nonmetastatic thyroid tumors. TCRdb redid the clone calls on the PCR reads using MiXCR. The repertoire has some 31,000 clones, about 3.9% of them found once; the top ten carry around 20%. The sample was blood. The receptors stem from a female donor with papillary thyroid cancer or a benign thyroid nodule (not recorded which). Some clones in this sample may be carry-over from other donors' samples. The CDR3 runs from the conserved cysteine through the conserved F or W. Fields, in order: J gene, D gene, V gene, clone size, CDR3 protein, CDR3 DNA. A D gene is named only where the DNA matches it firmly. Size tells how often a clone was seen (once, few, many) or the class of an expanded clone, and some rows leave it out.

J: TRBJ2-7
D: NA
V: TRBV2
size: medium-sized
CDR3: CASSEASFEQYF
DNA: TGTGCCAGCAGTGAAGCCTCCTTCGAGCAGTACTTC

J: TRBJ2-1
D: TRBD2
V: TRBV10-3
size: many
CDR3: CAISESAGGYEQFF
DNA: TGTGCCATCAGTGAGTCGGCGGGAGGGTATGAGCAGTTCTTC

J: TRBJ2-3
D: TRBD2
V: TRBV27
size: NA
CDR3: CASSPRPGLCVDTQYF
DNA: TGTGCCAGCAGTCCCAGGCCGGGACTATGTGTGGATACGCAGTATTTT

J: TRBJ2-3
D: TRBD2
V: TRBV11-2
size: many
CDR3: CASSKLAGQLTDTQYF
DNA: TGTGCCAGCAGCAAATTAGCGGGCCAGTTGACAGATACGCAGTATTTT

J: TRBJ2-7
D: NA
V: TRBV20-1
size: NA
CDR3: CSAIDAVTAYEQYF
DNA: TGCAGTGCTATAGACGCAGTGACAGCCTACGAGCAGTACTTC

J: TRBJ2-1
D: NA
V: TRBV30
size: few
CDR3: CAWSVNEQFF
DNA: TGTGCCTGGAGTGTGAATGAGCAGTTCTTC

J: TRBJ1-6
D: TRBD1
V: TRBV20-1
size: few
CDR3: CSAQGTGDYNSPLHF
DNA: TGCAGTGCTCAAGGGACAGGGGATTATAATTCACCCCTCCACTTT

J: TRBJ1-2
D: NA
V: TRBV18
size: many
CDR3: CASSPDSPKGYTF
DNA: TGTGCCAGCTCACCAGACAGCCCGAAGGGCTACACCTTC

J: TRBJ1-2
D: TRBD1
V: TRBV9
size: NA
CDR3: CASSQTGEDGYTF
DNA: TGTGCCAGCAGCCAGACAGGGGAAGATGGCTACACCTTC

J: TRBJ1-1
D: NA
V: TRBV9
size: many
CDR3: CASSAGGREAFF
DNA: TGTGCCAGCAGCGCCGGGGGGAGGGAAGCTTTCTTT

J: TRBJ2-1
D: NA
V: TRBV15
size: few
CDR3: CATSIAQINEQFF
DNA: TGTGCCACCAGCATCGCCCAGATCAATGAGCAGTTCTTC

J: TRBJ2-4
D: NA
V: TRBV24-1
size: NA
CDR3: CATSDRTGSTQYF
DNA: TGTGCCACCAGTGACCGAACAGGGTCTACTCAGTACTTC

J: TRBJ2-3
D: NA
V: TRBV3-1
size: NA
CDR3: CASSQGNLNTQYF
DNA: TGTGCCAGCAGCCAAGGTAATCTAAATACGCAGTATTTT

J: TRBJ2-5
D: TRBD1
V: TRBV7-9
size: few
CDR3: CASSPQGAHQETQYF
DNA: TGTGCCAGCAGCCCGCAGGGGGCCCACCAAGAGACCCAGTACTTC

J: TRBJ2-7
D: TRBD2
V: TRBV6-2/TRBV6-3
size: few
CDR3: CASSYTKTSGSYEQYF
DNA: TGTGCCAGCAGTTACACAAAGACTAGCGGGAGCTACGAGCAGTACTTC

J: TRBJ2-7
D: NA
V: TRBV6-1
size: NA
CDR3: CASEGSSYEQYF
DNA: TGTGCCAGCGAAGGTTCTTCCTACGAGCAGTACTTC

J: TRBJ2-7
D: NA
V: TRBV12-3/TRBV12-4
size: few
CDR3: CASSSTSWGSEQYF
DNA: TGTGCCAGCAGTAGTACTAGCTGGGGGAGCGAGCAGTACTTC

J: TRBJ2-3
D: NA
V: TRBV6-4
size: NA
CDR3: CASSERVTDTQYF
DNA: TGTGCCAGCAGTGAGAGGGTGACGGATACGCAGTATTTT

J: TRBJ1-4
D: NA
V: TRBV11-3
size: many
CDR3: CASSILYRSTTNEKLFF
DNA: TGTGCCAGCAGCATCCTCTACAGGAGCACAACTAATGAAAAACTGTTTTTT

J: TRBJ1-1
D: NA
V: TRBV2
size: NA
CDR3: CAGRFETGTPAFF
DNA: TGTGCCGGCAGGTTCGAGACGGGGACCCCGGCTTTCTTT

J: TRBJ2-5
D: NA
V: TRBV19
size: few
CDR3: CVSSIGSRQETQYF
DNA: TGTGTCAGTAGTATAGGATCCAGGCAAGAGACCCAGTACTTC

J: TRBJ2-7
D: TRBD2
V: TRBV6-1
size: few
CDR3: CASSPSGTSPYEQYF
DNA: TGTGCCAGCAGTCCCTCCGGGACTAGTCCCTACGAGCAGTACTTC

J: TRBJ1-1
D: TRBD1
V: TRBV15
size: few
CDR3: CATSSLDPKDRGTEAFF
DNA: TGTGCCACCAGCAGCTTAGACCCGAAGGACAGGGGGACTGAAGCTTTCTTT

J: TRBJ1-1
D: NA
V: TRBV20-1
size: NA
CDR3: CSASRYLNTEAFF
DNA: TGCAGTGCCAGCAGGTACCTGAACACTGAAGCTTTCTTT

J: TRBJ2-1
D: TRBD2
V: TRBV11-2
size: many
CDR3: CASSATAAGDPFF
DNA: TGTGCCAGCAGCGCCACGGCCGCGGGAGACCCGTTCTTC

J: TRBJ2-2
D: NA
V: TRBV27
size: medium-sized
CDR3: CASIGWASNTGELFF
DNA: TGTGCCAGCATAGGCTGGGCTTCGAACACCGGGGAGCTGTTTTTT

J: TRBJ2-7
D: TRBD2
V: TRBV5-5
size: NA
CDR3: CASSLGTSGSEQYF
DNA: TGTGCCAGCAGCTTGGGGACTAGCGGGAGTGAGCAGTACTTC

J: TRBJ2-5
D: NA
V: TRBV20-1
size: NA
CDR3: CGASQKGAWETQYF
DNA: TGCGGTGCTAGCCAAAAGGGTGCCTGGGAGACCCAGTACTTC

J: TRBJ2-7
D: NA
V: TRBV12-3/TRBV12-4
size: few
CDR3: CAGEERPYEQYF
DNA: TGTGCCGGGGAGGAGAGACCCTACGAGCAGTACTTC

J: TRBJ2-1
D: NA
V: TRBV28
size: NA
CDR3: CASILGARAYNEQFF
DNA: TGTGCCAGTATTTTAGGCGCGAGGGCCTACAATGAGCAGTTCTTC

J: TRBJ1-6
D: NA
V: TRBV2
size: medium-sized
CDR3: CASSERVMNSPLHF
DNA: TGTGCCAGCAGTGAACGGGTCATGAATTCACCCCTCCACTTT

J: TRBJ1-1
D: NA
V: TRBV4-1
size: many
CDR3: CASSQVLLNTEAFF
DNA: TGCGCCAGCAGCCAAGTACTCCTGAACACTGAAGCTTTCTTT

J: TRBJ1-2
D: NA
V: TRBV30
size: many
CDR3: CAWDSGRSSYTF
DNA: TGTGCCTGGGACTCAGGGAGGTCGAGCTACACCTTC

J: TRBJ2-7
D: NA
V: TRBV7-8
size: few
CDR3: CASSLAGFSYEQYF
DNA: TGTGCCAGCAGCTTAGCGGGATTTTCCTACGAGCAGTACTTC

J: TRBJ2-7
D: TRBD1
V: TRBV12-3/TRBV12-4
size: few
CDR3: CASSEDRVFYEHYF
DNA: TGTGCCAGCAGTGAAGACAGGGTGTTCTACGAGCATTACTTC

J: TRBJ2-1
D: TRBD2
V: TRBV9
size: NA
CDR3: CASSPGLAGRSSYNEQFF
DNA: TGTGCCAGCAGCCCAGGACTAGCGGGCCGCAGCTCCTACAATGAGCAGTTCTTC

J: TRBJ1-1
D: TRBD1
V: TRBV7-8
size: NA
CDR3: CASSLYSRTGMNEAFF
DNA: TGTGCCAGCAGCTTATATTCCCGGACAGGGATGAATGAAGCTTTCTTT

J: TRBJ2-7
D: NA
V: TRBV30
size: many
CDR3: CAWSGHNLLVEQYF
DNA: TGTGCCTGGAGTGGGCACAACCTGCTAGTAGAGCAGTACTTC

J: TRBJ1-5
D: NA
V: TRBV27
size: few
CDR3: CASNPGPSNQPQHF
DNA: TGTGCCAGCAACCCAGGGCCTAGCAATCAGCCCCAGCATTTT

J: TRBJ2-1
D: TRBD2
V: TRBV7-6
size: many
CDR3: CASSLAGGPWGEQFF
DNA: TGTGCCAGCAGCTTAGCGGGAGGGCCCTGGGGTGAGCAGTTCTTC

J: TRBJ2-7
D: NA
V: TRBV7-9
size: many
CDR3: CASSPNLGFASYEQYF
DNA: TGTGCCAGCAGCCCTAACTTGGGGTTTGCCTCCTACGAGCAGTACTTC

J: TRBJ1-6
D: NA
V: TRBV28
size: few
CDR3: CASSTGQINNSPLHF
DNA: TGTGCCAGCAGCACCGGACAGATTAATAATTCACCCCTCCACTTT

J: TRBJ1-1
D: NA
V: TRBV6-2/TRBV6-3
size: few
CDR3: CASSSPPTEAFF
DNA: TGTGCCAGCAGCTCCCCCCCCACTGAAGCTTTCTTT

J: TRBJ2-1
D: NA
V: TRBV19
size: many
CDR3: CASSIEGRTAFYNEQFF
DNA: TGTGCCAGTAGTATAGAAGGACGGACAGCTTTCTACAATGAGCAGTTCTTC

J: TRBJ2-7
D: TRBD2
V: TRBV7-9
size: many
CDR3: CASSLRGAYEQYF
DNA: TGTGCCAGCAGCTTACGGGGGGCCTACGAGCAGTACTTC

J: TRBJ2-1
D: NA
V: TRBV25-1
size: NA
CDR3: CASSENFYEQFF
DNA: TGTGCCAGCAGTGAAAACTTCTATGAGCAGTTCTTC